This T cell receptor (beta chain) originates from a study of T cell responses to AZD1222 COVID-19 vaccine. Germline lookup yields CDR1 MDHEN and CDR2 SYDVKM. CDR3 length equals 14 residues. V gave up 8 bases and J gave up 0 bases, with 13 bases separating them. This clone was counted a single time. The antigen is not known. Findings of the study overall: Elevations in Spike-specific TCR breadth and depth followed administration of two AZD1222 doses. The repertoires were collected only after the peak T cell response.

Produced via immunoSEQ multiplex PCR; TCRdb's table is partial and in-frame only. The sample lists roughly 120,000 clones; roughly 85% were seen once. Sequenced here: peripheral blood, sampled on day 0 of MenACWY control vaccination. The chain is built from TRBV28 and TRBJ1-1; no firm D call. This TCR was sampled from an adult in good health. CDR3 nucleotides: TGTGCCAGCCTTAGGAGGCCTCTGAACACTGAAGCTTTCTTT. Translation gives CASLRRPLNTEAFF.